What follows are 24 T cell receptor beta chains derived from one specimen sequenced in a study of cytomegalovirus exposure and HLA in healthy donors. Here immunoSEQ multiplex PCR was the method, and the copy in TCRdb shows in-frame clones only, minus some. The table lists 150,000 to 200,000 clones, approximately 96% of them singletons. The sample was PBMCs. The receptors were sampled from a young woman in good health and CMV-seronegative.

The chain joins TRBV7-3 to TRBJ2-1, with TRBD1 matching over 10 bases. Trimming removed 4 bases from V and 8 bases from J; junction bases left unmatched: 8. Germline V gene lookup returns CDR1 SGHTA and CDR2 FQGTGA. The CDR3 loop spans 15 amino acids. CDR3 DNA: TGTGCCAGCAGCTCTCGACAGGGGGCTATTGATGAGCAGTTCTTC. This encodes CASSSRQGAIDEQFF.

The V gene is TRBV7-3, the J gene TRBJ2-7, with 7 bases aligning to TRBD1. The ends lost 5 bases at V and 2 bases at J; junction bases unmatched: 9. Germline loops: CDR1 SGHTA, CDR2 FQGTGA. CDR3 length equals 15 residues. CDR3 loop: CASSPGRDRPYEQYF. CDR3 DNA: TGTGCCAGCAGCCCGGGACGGGACAGACCCTACGAGCAGTACTTC.

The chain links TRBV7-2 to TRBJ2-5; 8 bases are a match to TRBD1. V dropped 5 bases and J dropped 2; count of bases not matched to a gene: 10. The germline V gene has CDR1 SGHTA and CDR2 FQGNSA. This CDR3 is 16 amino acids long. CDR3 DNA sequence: TGTGCCAGCAGCCCTTTGGCTACAGGGGGTCAAGAGACCCAGTACTTC. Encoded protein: CASSPLATGGQETQYF.

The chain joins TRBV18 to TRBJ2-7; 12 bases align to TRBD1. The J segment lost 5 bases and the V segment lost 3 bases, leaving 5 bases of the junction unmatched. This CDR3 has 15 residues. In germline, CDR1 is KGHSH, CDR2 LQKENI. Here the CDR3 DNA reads TGTGCCAGCTCACCGTCCGGGACAGGGGGCAACGAGCAGTACTTC. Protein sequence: CASSPSGTGGNEQYF.

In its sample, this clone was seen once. This chain's CDR3 is CASSSGPRGGNIQYF. CDR3 sequence (DNA): TGTGCCAGCAGCTCCGGTCCCAGGGGCGGGAACATTCAGTACTTC. The genes are TRBV7-2 and TRBJ2-4, with a possible D match to TRBD1 (6 bases). The CDR3 covers 15 residues. V lost 4 bases, J lost 7 bases, and 17 bases lay in between. Germline loops: CDR1 SGHTA, CDR2 FQGNSA.

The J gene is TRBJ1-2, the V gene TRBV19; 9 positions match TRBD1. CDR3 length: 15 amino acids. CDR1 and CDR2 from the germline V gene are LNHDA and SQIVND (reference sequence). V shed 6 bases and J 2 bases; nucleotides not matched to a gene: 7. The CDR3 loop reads CASSIYGQGNYGYTF. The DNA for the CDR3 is TGTGCCAGTAGCATTTACGGACAGGGGAACTATGGCTACACCTTC.

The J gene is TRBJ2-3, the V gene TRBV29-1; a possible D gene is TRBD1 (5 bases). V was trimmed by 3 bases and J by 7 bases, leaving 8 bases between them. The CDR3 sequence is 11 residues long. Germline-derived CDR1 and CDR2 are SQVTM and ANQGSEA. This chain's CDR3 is CSVDGANTQYF. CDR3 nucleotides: TGCAGCGTTGATGGGGCGAATACGCAGTATTTT.

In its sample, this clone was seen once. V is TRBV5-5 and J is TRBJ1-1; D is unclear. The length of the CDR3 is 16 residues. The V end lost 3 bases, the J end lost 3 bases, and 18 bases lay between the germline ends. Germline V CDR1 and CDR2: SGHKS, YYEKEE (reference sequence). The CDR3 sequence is CASSSRPGVVDTEAFF. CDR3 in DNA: TGTGCCAGCAGCTCCCGGCCCGGGGTGGTGGACACTGAAGCTTTCTTT.

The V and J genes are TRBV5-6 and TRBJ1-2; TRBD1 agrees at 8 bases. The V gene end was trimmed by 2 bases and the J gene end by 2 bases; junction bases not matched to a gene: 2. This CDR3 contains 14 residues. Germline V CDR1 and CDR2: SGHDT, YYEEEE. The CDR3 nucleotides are TGTGCCAGCAGCTTACAGGGGGGGAACTATGGCTACACCTTC. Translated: CASSLQGGNYGYTF.

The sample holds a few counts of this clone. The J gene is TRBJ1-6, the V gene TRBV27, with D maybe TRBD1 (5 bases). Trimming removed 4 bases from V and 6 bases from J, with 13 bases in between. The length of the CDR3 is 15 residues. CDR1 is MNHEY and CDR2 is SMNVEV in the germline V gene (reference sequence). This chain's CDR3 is CASSSHGAGNSPLHF. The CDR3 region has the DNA TGTGCCAGCAGTTCCCATGGGGCCGGTAATTCACCCCTCCACTTT.

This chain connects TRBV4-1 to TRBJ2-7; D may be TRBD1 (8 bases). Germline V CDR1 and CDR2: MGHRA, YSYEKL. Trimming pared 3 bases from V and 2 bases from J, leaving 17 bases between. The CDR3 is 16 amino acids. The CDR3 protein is CASSHGGTGPPYEQYF. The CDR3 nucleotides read TGCGCCAGCAGCCACGGGGGGACAGGTCCCCCCTACGAGCAGTACTTC.

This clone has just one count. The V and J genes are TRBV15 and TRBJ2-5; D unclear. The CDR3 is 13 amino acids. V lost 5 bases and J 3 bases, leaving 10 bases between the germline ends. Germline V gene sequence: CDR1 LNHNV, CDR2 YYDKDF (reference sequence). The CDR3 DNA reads TGTGCCACCAGCGGATCCCAGGAAGAGACCCAGTACTTC. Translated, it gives CATSGSQEETQYF.

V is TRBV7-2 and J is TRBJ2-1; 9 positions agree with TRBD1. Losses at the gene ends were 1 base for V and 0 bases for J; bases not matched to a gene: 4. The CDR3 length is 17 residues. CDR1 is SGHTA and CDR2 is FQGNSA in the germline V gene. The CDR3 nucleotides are TGTGCCAGCAGCTTAGGATGGGGACAGGGCTCCTACAATGAGCAGTTCTTC. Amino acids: CASSLGWGQGSYNEQFF.

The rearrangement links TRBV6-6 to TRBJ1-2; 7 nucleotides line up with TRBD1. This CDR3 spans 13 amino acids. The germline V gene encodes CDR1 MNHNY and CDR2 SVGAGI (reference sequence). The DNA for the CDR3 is TGTCAATCCAACGGGGACAGCTACTATGGCTACACCTTC. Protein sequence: CQSNGDSYYGYTF.

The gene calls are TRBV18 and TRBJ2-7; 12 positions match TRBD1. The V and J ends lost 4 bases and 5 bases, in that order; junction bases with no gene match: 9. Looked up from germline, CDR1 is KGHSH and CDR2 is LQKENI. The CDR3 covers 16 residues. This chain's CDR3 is CASSRQPGQGANEQYF. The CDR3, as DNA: TGTGCCAGCTCACGGCAGCCGGGACAGGGGGCGAACGAGCAGTACTTC.

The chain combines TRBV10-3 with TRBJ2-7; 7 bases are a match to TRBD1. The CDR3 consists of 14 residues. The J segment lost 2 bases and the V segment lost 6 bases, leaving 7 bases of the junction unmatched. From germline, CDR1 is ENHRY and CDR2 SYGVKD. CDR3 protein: CAISLRDSAYEQYF. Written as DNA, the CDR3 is TGTGCCATCAGCCTCCGGGACAGCGCCTACGAGCAGTACTTC.

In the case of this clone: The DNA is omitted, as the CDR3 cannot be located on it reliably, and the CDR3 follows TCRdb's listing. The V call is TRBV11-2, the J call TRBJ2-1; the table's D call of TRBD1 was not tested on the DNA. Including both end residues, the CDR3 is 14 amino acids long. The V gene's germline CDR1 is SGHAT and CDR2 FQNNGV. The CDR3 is CASSVGQGARGRFF.

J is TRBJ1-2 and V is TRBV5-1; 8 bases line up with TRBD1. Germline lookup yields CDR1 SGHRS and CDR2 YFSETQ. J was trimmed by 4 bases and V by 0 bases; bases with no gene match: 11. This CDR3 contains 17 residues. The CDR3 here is CASSLEQGQADVYGYTF. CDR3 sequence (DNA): TGCGCCAGCAGCTTGGAACAGGGACAGGCGGACGTCTATGGCTACACCTTC. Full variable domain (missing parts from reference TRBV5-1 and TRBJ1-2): KAGVTQTPRYLIKTRGQQVTLSCSPISGHRSVSWYQQTPGQGLQFLFEYFSETQRNKGNFPGRFSGRQFSNSRSEMNVSTLELGDSALYLCASSLEQGQADVYGYTFGSGTRLTVV.

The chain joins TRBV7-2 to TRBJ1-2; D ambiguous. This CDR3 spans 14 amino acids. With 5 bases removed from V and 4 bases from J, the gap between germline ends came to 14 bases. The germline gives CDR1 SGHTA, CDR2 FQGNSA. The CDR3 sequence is CASSQPTASYGYTF. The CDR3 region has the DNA TGTGCCAGCAGCCAGCCTACAGCCTCCTATGGCTACACCTTC.

The CDR3 DNA sequence: TGCGCCAGCACCGACAGGCGGTCCTACGAGCAGTACTTC. Its protein is CASTDRRSYEQYF. The V call is TRBV10-1, the J call TRBJ2-7; D might be TRBD1 (6 bases). The germline V gene has CDR1 WNHNN and CDR2 SYGVQD (reference sequence). This CDR3 region has 13 residues. V dropped 7 bases and J dropped 1 base, with 11 bases sitting between them.

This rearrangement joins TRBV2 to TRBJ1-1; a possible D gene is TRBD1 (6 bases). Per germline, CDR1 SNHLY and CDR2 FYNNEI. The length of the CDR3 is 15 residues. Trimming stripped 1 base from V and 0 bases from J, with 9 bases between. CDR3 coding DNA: TGTGCCAGCAGTGAAGGGGGGCGGATGAACACTGAAGCTTTCTTT. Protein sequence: CASSEGGRMNTEAFF.

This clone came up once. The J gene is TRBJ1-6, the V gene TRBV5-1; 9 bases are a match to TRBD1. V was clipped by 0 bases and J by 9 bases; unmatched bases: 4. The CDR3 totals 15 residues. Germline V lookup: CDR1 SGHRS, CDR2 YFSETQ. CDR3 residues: CASSLEQGAGSPLHF. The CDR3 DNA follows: TGCGCCAGCAGCTTGGAACAGGGGGCAGGTTCACCCCTCCACTTT.

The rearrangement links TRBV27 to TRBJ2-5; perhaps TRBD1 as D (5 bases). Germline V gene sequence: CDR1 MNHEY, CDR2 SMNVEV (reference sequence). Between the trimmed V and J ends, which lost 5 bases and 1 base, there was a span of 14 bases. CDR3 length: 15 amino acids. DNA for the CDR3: TGTGCCAGCAGTAACTATGGGGCCCTCCAAGAGACCCAGTACTTC. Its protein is CASSNYGALQETQYF.

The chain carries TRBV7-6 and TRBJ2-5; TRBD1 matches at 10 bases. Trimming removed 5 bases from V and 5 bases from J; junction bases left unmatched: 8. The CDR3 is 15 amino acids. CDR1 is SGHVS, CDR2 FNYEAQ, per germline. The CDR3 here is CASSRGRTGGETQYF. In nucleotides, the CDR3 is TGTGCCAGCAGCCGAGGGAGGACAGGGGGGGAGACCCAGTACTTC.